This passage covers 3 T cell receptor beta chains from one sample sequenced in a study of identical twins. MiXCR, applied by TCRdb to the 5' RACE reads, yields one record per CDR3 protein. The sample has under 450,000 distinct CDR3 sequences, approximately 17% seen once; the top ten hold 12%. Sequenced material: naive T cells sorted from blood. The receptors were gathered from a middle-aged man in good health.

The gene calls are TRBV20-1 and TRBJ2-7; D might be TRBD2 (6 bases). V gave up 5 bases and J gave up 4 bases, with 15 bases separating them. This CDR3 spans 13 amino acids. The germline CDR1 and CDR2 sequences are DFQATT and SNEGSKA (reference sequence). DNA for the CDR3: TGCAGTGCTGACCCCCGGGCGGGGTACGAGCAGTACTTC. It yields the protein CSADPRAGYEQYF.

This clonotype was recorded at least ten times. The chain links TRBV10-3 to TRBJ2-5; the match to TRBD1 covers 9 bases. Trimming removed 7 bases from V and 8 bases from J; junction bases left unmatched: 14. The CDR3 runs 15 residues. Germline CDR1 and CDR2: ENHRY and SYGVKD. This chain's CDR3 is CAIKGGDRVRETQYF. The DNA of the CDR3 is TGTGCCATCAAAGGAGGGGACAGGGTTCGGGAAACCCAGTACTTC.

This clonotype was counted a single time. The V call is TRBV28, the J call TRBJ2-5, with 9 bases aligning to TRBD1. The J segment lost 4 bases and the V segment lost 6 bases, leaving 12 bases of the junction unmatched. This CDR3 comprises 16 residues. Germline V lookup: CDR1 MDHEN, CDR2 SYDVKM. CDR3 sequence: CASRSPGQGGRETQYF. CDR3 coding DNA: TGTGCCAGCAGATCTCCGGGACAGGGAGGGCGAGAGACCCAGTACTTC.